The 14 T cell receptor beta chains in this list originate from one sample, sequenced in a study of molecular identifiers for immune sequencing clone quantification. MiXCR, applied by TCRdb to the PCR reads, yields one record per CDR3 protein. In the table there are roughly 630,000 distinct CDR3 sequences, around 25% of which are singletons. Sequencing used naive CD8+ T cells from blood, with Jurkat cell RNA spiked in. Subset described: FACS-sorted CD8+CD4-CCR7+CD45RA+ naive T cells. The receptors originated from a human donor in good health. Some libraries in this study had Jurkat cell RNA spiked in.

This clonotype was found many times. CDR3 in DNA: TGCAGCGTGGTGGGACAGGGGATTAGCTATGGCTACACCTTC. As protein: CSVVGQGISYGYTF. The chain links TRBV29-1 to TRBJ1-2, with TRBD1 matching over 10 bases. Per germline, CDR1 SQVTM and CDR2 ANQGSEA. The CDR3 contains 14 residues. V lost 6 bases to trimming and J lost 4 bases; unmatched junction nucleotides: 8.

This rearrangement joins TRBV20-1 to TRBJ2-7; the match to TRBD1 covers 9 bases. With 5 bases clipped from V and 3 bases from J, the junction kept 5 bases outside the gene matches. Per germline, CDR1 DFQATT and CDR2 SNEGSKA (reference sequence). CDR3 size: 13 residues. This chain's CDR3 is CSAGGQGIYEQYF. The DNA for the CDR3 is TGCAGTGCTGGGGGACAGGGCATCTACGAGCAGTACTTC.

This clonotype was counted many times. V usage is TRBV3-1 and J usage is TRBJ1-2; D gene unclear. From germline, CDR1 is LGHDT and CDR2 YNNKEL (reference sequence). The V end lost 0 bases, the J end lost 4 bases, and 6 bases lay between the germline ends. The CDR3 is made up of 13 amino acids. CDR3 residues: CASSQDARYGYTF. CDR3 in DNA: TGTGCCAGCAGCCAAGATGCCCGCTATGGCTACACCTTC. The complete variable domain, with remaining parts taken from reference TRBV3-1 and TRBJ1-2, reads DTAVSQTPKYLVTQMGNDKSIKCEQNLGHDTMYWYKQDSKKFLKIMFSYNNKELIINETVPNRFSPKSPDKAHLNLHINSLELGDSAVYFCASSQDARYGYTFGSGTRLTVV.

Concerning this clonotype: The junction shows a germline mismatch at one end, possibly a read error. The rearrangement uses TRBV5-3 and TRBJ2-7, with D perhaps TRBD1 or TRBD2 (7 bases each). TRBV5-3 is an open reading frame whose function is uncertain. This CDR3 is built from 14 residues. The CDR3 nucleotides are TGTGCCAGCAGCTTTGCACAGGGGAGGGACGAGCAGTACTTC. Translation: CASSFAQGRDEQYF.

The chain couples TRBV6-5 to TRBJ2-1, with 10 bases identical to TRBD2. CDR3 length: 14 amino acids. Germline CDR1 is MNHEY and CDR2 is SVGAGI. With V trimmed by 8 bases and J by 2 bases, 3 bases remained unmatched. In nucleotides, the CDR3 is TGTGCCAGCGCAACTAGCGGGGCCTACAATGAGCAGTTCTTC. This encodes CASATSGAYNEQFF.

This clonotype was seen more than once but under ten times. The genes are TRBV30 and TRBJ1-5; unclear D gene. The germline gives CDR1 GTSNPN, CDR2 SVGIG (reference sequence). Trimming stripped 2 bases from V and 0 bases from J, with 11 bases between. There are 15 residues in the CDR3. The CDR3 spells CAWSSREYSNQPQHF. CDR3 sequence (DNA): TGTGCCTGGAGTTCCCGGGAGTATAGCAATCAGCCCCAGCATTTT.

This clonotype came up a few times. The gene calls are TRBV27 and TRBJ1-4, with a weak D call TRBD1 (5 bases). CDR1 and CDR2 (germline): MNHEY, SMNVEV (reference sequence). The CDR3 length is 15 residues. The germline V and J ends were trimmed by 0 bases and 6 bases, with 11 bases remaining between them. The CDR3: CASSLSSGAYEKLFF. CDR3 sequence (DNA): TGTGCCAGCAGTTTATCTAGCGGGGCCTATGAAAAACTGTTTTTT.

This sequence joins TRBV4-3 and TRBJ1-3, with 8 bases that match TRBD1. This CDR3 comprises 16 residues. Trimming cost V 4 bases and J 4 bases; bases outside gene matches: 9. Germline CDR1 reads LGHNA; CDR2 reads YSLEER. The CDR3 nucleotides read TGCGCCAGCAGCCCAGATAGGACAGGGCTAGGAAACACCATATATTTT. It codes for CASSPDRTGLGNTIYF.

This clonotype was found a few times. J is TRBJ2-1 and V is TRBV28; TRBD2 aligns across 7 bases. The trim removed 5 bases at V and 0 bases at J, leaving 7 bases unmatched. The CDR3 has 16 amino acids. The germline gives CDR1 MDHEN, CDR2 SYDVKM. This chain's CDR3 is CASSPRGGSSYNEQFF. The CDR3 nucleotides are TGTGCCAGCAGTCCCCGTGGCGGGAGCTCCTACAATGAGCAGTTCTTC.

The chain carries TRBV19 and TRBJ1-1; D unresolved. From germline, CDR1 is LNHDA and CDR2 SQIVND (reference sequence). The CDR3 sequence is 15 residues long. V was cut by 1 base and J by 4 bases, with 13 bases left in between. The CDR3 sequence: CASSIGMRQSTEAFF. DNA for the CDR3: TGTGCCAGTAGTATAGGGATGAGGCAGAGCACTGAAGCTTTCTTT.

On this clonotype itself: It may be a read error: a sequence one base away is much more abundant. This chain joins TRBV9 and TRBJ2-2; 7 nucleotides align to TRBD1. Germline values: CDR1 SGDLS, CDR2 YYNGEE. The CDR3 length is 16 residues. Written as DNA, the CDR3 is TGTGCCAGCAGCGGACAGGGCATCAGCCTCACCGGGGAGCTGTTATTT. This translates into CASSGQGISLTGELLF.

In this sample, this clonotype turned up many times. Here the CDR3 reads CASSPRTYEQYF. The CDR3 region has the DNA TGTGCCAGCAGCCCACGTACCTACGAGCAGTACTTC. The genes are TRBV7-2 and TRBJ2-7; D is undetermined. V was shortened by 5 bases and J by 2 bases, with 7 bases between the two germline ends. There are 12 residues in the CDR3. Germline V gene lookup returns CDR1 SGHTA and CDR2 FQGNSA.

This clonotype came up many times. V is TRBV28 and J is TRBJ2-7, with D unresolved. This CDR3 spans 15 amino acids. From germline, CDR1 is MDHEN and CDR2 SYDVKM. V lost 5 bases, J lost 0 bases, and 14 bases lay in between. This CDR3 reads CASSLGQAYSYEQYF. CDR3 in DNA: TGTGCCAGCAGTCTGGGTCAGGCGTACTCCTACGAGCAGTACTTC.

Remarks on this clonotype: The germline gene is not matched at one end of the junction; a read error may be the cause. CDR3: CVSSEANLAGAYEQYF. CDR3 in DNA: TGTGTCAGCAGTGAAGCTAACCTAGCGGGGGCCTACGAGCAGTACTTC. The chain employs TRBV6-1 and TRBJ2-7, with TRBD2 identical over 10 bases. The CDR3 is 16 amino acids. CDR1 and CDR2 (germline): MNHNS, SASEGT.